Reported below is one T cell receptor (beta chain). The antigen remains undetermined. Unsorted PBMC replicate PCRs drew on 300 ng DNA, representing about 30,000 T cell genomes. Method: immunoSEQ multiplex PCR; TCRdb's copy keeps in-frame clones and lacks some. The sample shows about 480,000 clones, 60% to 80% of them seen only once. Participating donors were healthy, HIV-negative adults free of recent acute infections or vaccinations. All donors were Caucasian adults living in Nashville, Tennessee. This CDR3 comprises 16 residues. V lost 3 bases and J lost 6; bases outside the gene matches: 9. Germline V lookup: CDR1 MDHEN, CDR2 SYDVKM. The entry originates in a study of shared clonotypes between healthy human individuals. Study conclusions and caveats: Sampling covered nothing but blood. Tissue TCR repertoires likely differ from those found in blood.

The receptor comes from a woman in her 40s in good health. Some clones in this sample may be carry-over from other donors' samples. The chain is built from TRBV28 and TRBJ2-4; TRBD1 agrees at 9 bases. Sequenced sample: PBMCs. The DNA of the CDR3 is TGTGCCAGCAGTTTTAGCTTGGGGACAGGGACAAACATTCAGTACTTC. Translated: CASSFSLGTGTNIQYF.